This T cell receptor (beta chain) was obtained from a study of blood T cells in healthy people across ages (dated by TCRdb to about 2015). As for the study more broadly: Template switching captured roughly one uniquely barcoded TCR beta cDNA molecule per two T cells in model experiments. The study measured age-related changes in TCR beta repertoire diversity using deep sequencing normalized with unique cDNA molecular identifiers. The donors were divided into four age groups: young (average around 15 years), middle-aged (approximately 42), aged (roughly 60) and long-lived (about 80). To avoid experimental bias, donors of different ages were spread randomly across the sequencing lanes. The study analyzed two additional independent replicas of 1 million unique cDNA reads from the same blood draw for two donors, one aged 18 to 30 and one aged 80 or older.

Library generation was performed with 5' RACE. Sequencing relied on an Illumina HiSeq 2500. A second PCR of roughly 7 to 11 cycles was performed with a sample-barcoded 5' primer and a J-beta primer mix. A unique molecular identifier was introduced onto each TCR beta cDNA molecule by a template-switch 5' adaptor carrying 12 random nucleotides. At least 2.5 million CDR3-containing paired-end reads were obtained from each sample. All of the RNA was converted into first-strand cDNA using the Mint cDNA synthesis kit, with a TRBC-specific oligonucleotide serving as the primer. After uracil-DNA glycosylase treatment, a first 18-cycle PCR used universal primers M1SS and BC2_uni_R on all cDNA. The original methods were these. For normalization, 1 million high-quality reads, each with a distinct molecular identifier, were randomly selected from each sample. Reads with shared molecular identifiers were discarded instead of being binned into consensus sequences. CDR3 identification, clonotype clustering and error correction used MiTCR with a Q25 quality threshold and the strictest error-elimination algorithm. A nonparametric unseen species model using Euler transformation provided a lower-bound estimate of total TCR beta diversity. The public reads were run again by TCRdb, first through fastp at Q25 and then through MiXCR, and only productive beta chains were kept. Each entry is one CDR3 protein sequence, shown with its most common DNA and genes. The V and J calls were determined by TCRdb, not by the authors. The table for this sample lists about 1.4 million distinct CDR3 sequences; roughly 64% of them were counted only once. About 6.3% of the sample lies in the top ten.

For this clonotype: The target of this receptor is not known. Per-nucleotide qualities are absent, and no much larger clonotype sits a single base away.

Trimming costs V 5 bases and J 4 bases, and their ends lie 18 bases apart. Including cysteine and phenylalanine, the CDR3 has 16 amino acids. The kept DNA is CDR3 alone, 48 bases in frame from the first base. Per the germline V gene, MNHEY is the CDR1 and SVGAGI is the CDR2. On the study overall, not on this receptor specifically: The CMV infection status of donors was not known, potentially confounding age-related changes in expanded clonotypes. Total diversity estimates from one million sequenced T cells were considered lower bounds and underestimates. Observed TCR beta diversity per million T cells fell roughly linearly with age, and a significant reduction was already apparent by age roughly 40. Since profiling was done on bulk unsorted PBMCs, naive and antigen-experienced compartments could not be conclusively compared. The percentage of naive T cells measured by flow cytometry correlated strongly with observed TCR beta diversity. Compared with the aged group, the long-lived group had more naive CD4+ T cells, fewer expanded clones and increased TCR diversity, suggesting age selection.

The donors were roughly 39 Caucasian individuals from Russia, aged roughly 6 to 90 years, who were systemically healthy. Around 10 milliliters of peripheral blood were drawn from each donor into EDTA-treated Vacutainer tubes. Ficoll-Paque density-gradient centrifugation was used to isolate PBMCs, with at least 7 million obtained per sample. Total RNA, at least 6 micrograms per sample, was extracted from PBMCs with Trizol reagent. For every donor, an aliquot of PBMCs went through flow cytometry to measure the percentages of naive CD45RAhigh/CD27high T cells. Material: blood. The chain uses TRBV6-5 and TRBJ1-5, with TRBD1 as a weak D call on 6 bases. The TCR sequence derives from a man aged 18-30 years in good health. At the DNA level, the sequence is TGTGCCAGCAGTGTTAGCCCGACAGGATGGAATCAGCCCCAGCATTTT. The translation is CASSVSPTGWNQPQHF.